Listed below are T cell receptor beta chains from one sample, sequenced in a study of long-term antiretroviral therapy in people with HIV. Clones were sequenced by immunoSEQ multiplex PCR, and TCRdb holds only the in-frame ones, with some missing. Counted here are about 29,000 clones, around 80% occurring once; the ten biggest clones make up approximately 9%. The sample was unsorted PBMCs, taken 3 years after starting antiretroviral therapy. The receptors shown here come from a man between 35 and 55 years old with HIV. Both conserved end residues are part of each CDR3. Fields, in order: clone size, D gene, J gene, V gene, CDR3 protein, CDR3 DNA. A D gene is named only where the DNA matches it firmly. The size field is filled for only some rows; it gives once, few, many or a size class.

- | - | TRBJ2-7 | TRBV7-3 | CASSVIADSWSEQYF | TGTGCCAGCAGCGTTATAGCGGACTCTTGGAGCGAGCAGTACTTC
few | - | TRBJ2-1 | TRBV14 | CASSQDWGALANEQFF | TGTGCCAGCAGCCAAGATTGGGGGGCCTTGGCCAATGAGCAGTTCTTC
- | - | TRBJ2-1 | TRBV6-5 | CASSYSAGYEQFF | TGTGCCAGCAGTTACTCGGCTGGGTATGAGCAGTTCTTC
- | - | TRBJ2-1 | TRBV29-1 | CSVDGAGEYNEQFF | TGCAGCGTTGATGGGGCAGGGGAATACAATGAGCAGTTCTTC
once | TRBD2 | TRBJ2-7 | TRBV9 | CASSVVGGIEQYF | TGTGCCAGCAGCGTAGTGGGGGGGATCGAGCAGTACTTC
- | - | TRBJ2-2 | TRBV25-1 | CASRGSWNRVSNTGELFF | TGTGCCAGCAGGGGGTCGTGGAATAGGGTGTCGAACACCGGGGAGCTGTTTTTT
- | - | TRBJ2-7 | TRBV25-1 | CASGPTVSYEQYF | TGTGCCAGCGGCCCTACGGTTTCCTACGAGCAGTACTTC
- | - | TRBJ1-1 | TRBV7-8 | CASSLQWGRAMNTEAFF | TGTGCCAGCAGCCTCCAGTGGGGCCGTGCTATGAACACTGAAGCTTTCTTT
- | - | TRBJ2-7 | TRBV29-1 | CSVEWNNYEQYF | TGCAGCGTTGAATGGAACAACTACGAGCAGTACTTC
- | TRBD1 | TRBJ1-1 | TRBV5-1 | CASSVNRGLNTEAFF | TGCGCCAGCAGCGTTAACAGGGGGCTGAACACTGAAGCTTTCTTT
- | - | TRBJ1-2 | TRBV28 | CASTQNYGYTF | TGTGCCAGCACCCAAAACTATGGCTACACCTTC
- | - | TRBJ2-2 | TRBV7-9 | CASSSVLQTNTGELFF | TGTGCCAGCAGCTCCGTCCTACAGACAAACACCGGGGAGCTGTTTTTT
- | - | TRBJ1-2 | TRBV29-1 | CSVNTGFQDYGYTF | TGCAGCGTTAATACAGGGTTTCAGGACTATGGCTACACCTTC
- | - | TRBJ1-1 | TRBV19 | CASSLATSNTEAFF | TGTGCCAGTTCCCTAGCGACAAGCAACACTGAAGCTTTCTTT
- | TRBD2 | TRBJ2-7 | TRBV4-1 | CASSRILAGAHEQYF | TGCGCCAGCAGCCGGATTCTAGCGGGAGCCCACGAGCAGTACTTC
- | - | TRBJ2-1 | TRBV7-6 | CASSLALPLGVLYNEQFF | TGTGCCAGCAGCTTAGCGCTTCCCCTCGGGGTACTCTACAATGAGCAGTTCTTC
- | - | TRBJ1-2 | TRBV12-5 | CASGSSRYGNYGYTF | TGTGCTAGTGGTTCGAGCAGATACGGGAACTATGGCTACACCTTC
- | - | TRBJ1-6 | TRBV7-9 | CASSLVDGGRNSPLHF | TGTGCCAGCAGCTTAGTTGATGGAGGGAGGAATTCACCCCTCCACTTT